This T cell receptor beta chain was sequenced during a study of blood T cells in healthy people across ages. The CDR3 runs 12 residues. V gave up 6 bases and J gave up 8 bases, with 14 bases separating them. Germline assignment: CDR1 SQVTM and CDR2 ANQGSEA. As to this clonotype: Its antigen is not identified.

Whole-study results and caveats: As age increased, TCR beta diversity per million T cells fell in a roughly linear fashion. For the donors, CMV status was unknown and possibly confounded expanded clonotype changes.

The second PCR ran 7 to 11 cycles with a sample-barcoded 5' primer and J-beta primers. TCRdb ran MiXCR on the 5' RACE reads and lists one entry per CDR3 protein. The table has some 860,000 distinct CDR3 sequences, approximately 53% seen once; the top ten hold around 25%. The sample taken for sequencing was blood. The chain recombines TRBV29-1 with TRBJ2-1; D possibly uses TRBD1 or TRBD2 (6 bases each). The sequence came from a man in his forties in good health. The CDR3: CSVLRGGDEQFF. CDR3 bases: TGCAGCGTCCTCAGGGGCGGGGATGAGCAGTTCTTC.